This T cell receptor beta chain was profiled in a study of blood T cell repertoires in COVID-19. Study-wide background: Some COVID-19 samples were acute and others convalescent; all came from the United States, Italy and Spain. In each case, the material was cDNA or gDNA derived from T cells, B-cell-depleted T cells, or PBMCs.

Per the study methods: Amplifying reference gene primers gave estimates of nucleated cell counts. Profiled with immunoSEQ multiplex PCR; TCRdb holds only in-frame clones, not every one. Clonal size and the V and J genes are those of that table, whereas D and trimming came from the DNA. The table lists some 180,000 clones, approximately 80% of them singletons. Patients in Seattle were enrolled during active infection, then followed longitudinally. Trimming took 4 bases from V and 4 from J; bases not matched to a gene: 5. The CDR3 is made up of 15 amino acids. The germline gives CDR1 MGHRA, CDR2 YSYEKL. This clone occurred once.

Sequencing used peripheral blood. This receptor was obtained from a middle-aged woman with COVID-19, enrolled during active disease. The chain has TRBV4-1 and TRBJ1-5, with TRBD1 matching over 9 bases. The CDR3 coding sequence is TGCGCCAGCAGCCCACTGACAGGGGGTAATCAGCCCCAGCATTTT. Protein sequence: CASSPLTGGNQPQHF.